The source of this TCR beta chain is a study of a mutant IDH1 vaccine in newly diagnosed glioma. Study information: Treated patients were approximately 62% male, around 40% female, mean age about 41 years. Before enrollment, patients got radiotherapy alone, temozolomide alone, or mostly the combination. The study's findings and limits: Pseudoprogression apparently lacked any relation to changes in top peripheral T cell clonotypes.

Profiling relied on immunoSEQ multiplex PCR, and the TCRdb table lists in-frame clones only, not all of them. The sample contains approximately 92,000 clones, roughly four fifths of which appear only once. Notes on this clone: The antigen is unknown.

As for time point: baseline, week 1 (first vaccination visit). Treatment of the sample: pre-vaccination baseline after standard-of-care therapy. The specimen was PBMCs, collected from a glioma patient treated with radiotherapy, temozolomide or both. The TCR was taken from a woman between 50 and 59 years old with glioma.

The CDR3 DNA reads TGTGCCAGCAGTTACACAGAGAACACTGAAGCTTTCTTT. It is translated as CASSYTENTEAFF. This rearrangement joins TRBV6-5 to TRBJ1-1; no reliable D call. The CDR3 covers 13 residues. From germline, CDR1 is MNHEY and CDR2 SVGAGI. V was clipped by 2 bases and J by 1 base, with 5 bases between them.